This record covers a single T cell receptor (beta chain). What it binds is unknown. These data originate in a study of cytomegalovirus exposure and HLA in healthy donors. About the research overall: An analysis done earlier identified more than 90 million unique TCR beta sequences from around 180 million T cells. Regarding the study as a whole: Information on immune exposure was restricted to one variable (CMV serostatus). Sequencing had likely introduced a cluster of highly shared sequence variants as an artifact.

The PCR ran on 60 Vbeta and 13 Jbeta primers. In the source study's methods: A follow-up analysis tallied about 80 million unique TCR beta chains, approximately 10 million shared. TCRdb's table, derived via immunoSEQ multiplex PCR, lists solely in-frame clones and lacks some. The V and J calls and clone size come from that table; D and trimming were worked out from the DNA. The listing contains 200,000 or so clones. This TCR came from a boy younger than 18 in good health and CMV-seronegative. Material: PBMCs.

The CDR3 sequence: CASTTPTANTGELFF. CDR3 DNA sequence: TGTGCCAGCACAACCCCGACAGCGAACACCGGGGAGCTGTTTTTT. The chain combines TRBV28 with TRBJ2-2; a possible D gene is TRBD1 (5 bases). CDR1 is MDHEN, CDR2 SYDVKM, per germline. The V gene lost 7 bases and the J gene lost 0 bases, with 12 bases spanning the gap. The CDR3 covers 15 residues.